This TCR beta chain stems from a study of T cells in Graves' hyperthyroidism and ophthalmopathy. Amplified TCR beta CDR3 regions came from RNA transcripts. A set of HTBI primers served as the primers for a first-round RT-PCR of the TCR CDR3. Using its own MiXCR run on the multiplex PCR reads, TCRdb lists one record per CDR3 protein. The sample consists of hundreds of thousands of distinct CDR3 sequences, around 45% of them appearing once. The CDR3 is made up of 13 amino acids. Trimming removed 6 bases at V and 8 bases at J, with 16 bases between. CDR1 and CDR2 (germline): MGHDK, SYGVNS. Sequencing was done on a sample of peripheral blood or thyroid tissue (not recorded which). The receptor's source is a woman under 30 with Graves' hyperthyroidism. The chain carries TRBV25-1 and TRBJ1-2; D not certain. CDR3: CASSSPGSEGYTF. The CDR3 coding sequence is TGTGCCAGCAGCTCCCCGGGGTCTGAAGGCTACACCTTC.